The clone carrying this T cell receptor (beta chain) occurred many times. What it recognizes is unknown. The germline V gene encodes CDR1 SGHTA and CDR2 FQGNSA. There are 14 residues in the CDR3. Trimming pared 3 bases from V and 8 bases from J, leaving 11 bases between. This entry belongs to a study of neurological immune-mediated disorders. General observations from the study: Across subjects, expanded clones had no CDR3 amino acid sequences in common, pointing to private repertoires in all groups. The repertoires of 18 of 34 multiple sclerosis patients fell into one related-CDR3 cluster (a possible signature) under phylogenetic grouping.

Preparation of the unsorted libraries drew on 2 million PBMCs stored at -80 C. Synthesis of cDNA was carried out by template-switch 5'RACE. The reaction used 10-nucleotide random UMIs. MiXCR, applied by TCRdb to the 5' RACE reads, yields one record per CDR3 protein. The sample carries roughly 100,000 distinct CDR3 sequences, roughly 3.5% recorded once. The chain uses TRBV7-2 and TRBJ1-6; possibly TRBD1 for D (5 bases). The clonotype comes from a woman aged 18-35 years with multiple sclerosis. Material: PBMCs. CDR3 coding DNA: TGTGCCAGCAGCTTCGGGGACGTTTATTCACCCCTCCACTTT. Translation gives CASSFGDVYSPLHF.